The clone carrying this T cell receptor (beta chain) was observed at least ten times. Its antigen is currently unknown. The data are from a study of breast tumors, draining lymph nodes, adjacent tissues. CDR3 length equals 16 residues. V dropped 0 bases and J dropped 2; count of bases not matched to a gene: 1. From germline, CDR1 is SGHVS and CDR2 FQNEAQ. Overall study findings and caveats: Luminal-like breast cancer showed significantly greater tumor-nontumor repertoire similarity than basal-like breast cancer did. Findings are consistent with lymph node origin and intratumoral expansion of most tumor T cells.

TCRdb redid the calling of the multiplex PCR reads with MiXCR, one entry per CDR3 protein. The repertoire consists of about 60,000 distinct CDR3 sequences, with roughly 50% occurring once and the leading ten covering roughly a fifth. This sequence joins TRBV7-8 and TRBJ2-1; 10 bases align to TRBD1. The sequence was obtained from a female donor with breast cancer. Some clones in this sample may be carry-over from other donors' samples. Sequenced sample: breast tumor tissue. The chain's CDR3 is CASSLAGTGAYNEQFF. CDR3 nucleotides: TGTGCCAGCAGCTTAGCGGGGACAGGGGCCTACAATGAGCAGTTCTTC.